A single sample gave rise to the 31 T cell receptor beta chains below, sequenced in a study of T cells in Graves' hyperthyroidism and ophthalmopathy. Amplified TCR beta CDR3 regions came from RNA transcripts. HTBI primers drove first-round RT-PCR of the TCR CDR3. Each CDR3 protein gets one entry after TCRdb re-called the multiplex PCR reads with MiXCR. In the table there are over 550,000 distinct CDR3 sequences, 16% of which are singletons. Input material: blood. These receptors came from a woman aged 18-35 years with Graves' hyperthyroidism.

The chain carries TRBV7-6 and TRBJ2-2; TRBD1 matches at 7 bases. Losses at the gene ends were 6 bases for V and 5 bases for J; bases not matched to a gene: 12. Germline CDR1 and CDR2: SGHVS and FNYEAQ. The CDR3 totals 16 residues. This chain's CDR3 is CASRRTYRGSTGELFF. In DNA, the CDR3 is TGTGCCAGCAGAAGAACCTACAGGGGAAGTACCGGGGAGCTGTTTTTT.

This clonotype was counted many times. The chain recombines TRBV4-2 with TRBJ2-7; tentatively, D is TRBD2 (6 bases). The length of the CDR3 is 14 residues. In germline, CDR1 is LGHNA, CDR2 YNFKEQ. V lost 3 bases, J lost 2 bases, and 11 bases lay in between. Here the CDR3 DNA reads TGTGCCAGCAGCCATCGCGGGACCCCCTACGAGCAGTACTTC. The encoded protein is CASSHRGTPYEQYF.

In its sample, this clonotype was seen many times. This sequence joins TRBV28 and TRBJ2-7; tentatively, D is TRBD2 (7 bases). The CDR3 covers 14 residues. V dropped 8 bases and J dropped 1 base, with 15 bases sitting between them. The germline CDR1 and CDR2 sequences are MDHEN and SYDVKM. Here the CDR3 DNA reads TGTGCCAGCCCAAGGGGGGGGATATCCTACGAGCAGTACTTC. This codes for CASPRGGISYEQYF. The full variable domain, in which reference TRBV28 and TRBJ2-7 provide the parts outside the CDR3, is DVKVTQSSRYLVKRTGEKVFLECVQDMDHENMFWYRQDPGLGLRLIYFSYDVKMKEKGDIPEGYSVSREKKERFSLILESASTNQTSMYLCASPRGGISYEQYFGPGTRLTVT.

CDR3 sequence (DNA): TGCGCCAGCAGCGTCCGGGACAGTGTACGCGATACGCAGTATTTT. Translated: CASSVRDSVRDTQYF. This chain links TRBV5-1 with TRBJ2-3; 7 bases fit TRBD1. V shed 4 bases and J 6 bases; nucleotides not matched to a gene: 11. Germline CDR1 SGHRS, CDR2 YFSETQ. This CDR3 is built from 15 residues.

This clonotype was counted many times. The chain has TRBV6-1 and TRBJ2-5; possible D gene TRBD1, 5 bases. In germline, CDR1 is MNHNS, CDR2 SASEGT. This CDR3 region has 15 residues. V lost 1 base and J 0 bases, leaving 9 bases between the germline ends. The CDR3 here is CASSEVVTDQETQYF. The CDR3 DNA follows: TGTGCCAGCAGTGAAGTCGTGACAGACCAAGAGACCCAGTACTTC.

This clonotype has more than one count but fewer than ten. The rearrangement uses TRBV12-3 or TRBV12-4 and TRBJ2-7; 8 bases are a match to TRBD1. The J segment lost 5 bases and the V segment lost 6 bases, leaving 9 bases of the junction unmatched. The CDR3 has 14 residues. The CDR3 here is CASSRDRGNDEQYF. The CDR3 DNA is TGTGCCAGCAGCCGCGACAGGGGAAACGACGAGCAGTACTTC.

To note about this clonotype: A much bigger clone sits one base away, suggesting this may be a read error. V usage is TRBV24-1 and J usage is TRBJ2-5; D not certain. V lost 5 bases and J 2 bases, leaving 8 bases between the germline ends. This CDR3 comprises 13 residues. Germline V gene sequence: CDR1 KGHDR, CDR2 SFDVKD. DNA for the CDR3: TGTGCCACCAGTGTATCGCTTCAAGAGACCCAGTACTTC. It is translated as CATSVSLQETQYF.

This clonotype was recorded many times. The genes are TRBV5-1 and TRBJ1-1; tentative D call: TRBD1 (6 bases). V was shortened by 2 bases and J by 10 bases, with 12 bases between the two germline ends. CDR1 is SGHRS and CDR2 is YFSETQ in the germline V gene. This CDR3 has 12 amino acids. CDR3 nucleotides: TGCGCCAGCAGCTTTACAGGGTTGGGAGCTTTCTTT. Translation gives CASSFTGLGAFF.

There are a few counts of this clonotype. The CDR3 DNA sequence: TGTGCCAGCAGCTTAGAGGCGGTACTCACAGATACGCAGTATTTT. This gives the protein CASSLEAVLTDTQYF. This chain connects TRBV11-3 to TRBJ2-3, with D unclear. Trimming cost V 0 bases and J 2 bases, with 9 bases left between them. In germline, CDR1 is SGHNT, CDR2 YENEEA. This CDR3 is 15 amino acids long.

The rearrangement joins TRBV29-1 to TRBJ2-2; 16 bases agree with TRBD2. Trimming took 7 bases from V and 4 from J; bases not matched to a gene: 6. Germline values: CDR1 SQVTM, CDR2 ANQGSEA. The CDR3 has 16 amino acids. The CDR3 protein is CSAGTSGGAGTGELFF. The CDR3 nucleotides read TGCAGCGCCGGGACTAGCGGGGGGGCCGGCACCGGGGAGCTGTTTTTT.

This clonotype was seen only a few times. The rearrangement uses TRBV2 and TRBJ2-5, with D hard to call. The germline V and J ends were trimmed by 4 bases and 3 bases, with 9 bases remaining between them. This CDR3 has 13 amino acids. The germline V gene encodes CDR1 SNHLY and CDR2 FYNNEI. Written as DNA, the CDR3 is TGTGCCAGCAGTGTGACAAGAGAAGAGACCCAGTACTTC. Translation gives CASSVTREETQYF.

This clonotype was recorded at least ten times. The chain joins TRBV28 to TRBJ2-4; TRBD1 matches at 12 bases. After removal of 6 bases from V and 7 bases from J, the junction contained 1 base not matched to a gene. Germline-derived CDR1 and CDR2 are MDHEN and SYDVKM. This CDR3 region has 13 residues. The CDR3 protein is CASRGTGGNIQYF. CDR3 bases: TGTGCCAGCAGAGGGACAGGGGGCAACATTCAGTACTTC. The full variable domain, with the rest looked up from reference TRBV28 and TRBJ2-4, is DVKVTQSSRYLVKRTGEKVFLECVQDMDHENMFWYRQDPGLGLRLIYFSYDVKMKEKGDIPEGYSVSREKKERFSLILESASTNQTSMYLCASRGTGGNIQYFGAGTRLSVL.

This clonotype was detected many times. The V gene is TRBV20-1, the J gene TRBJ2-7; tentative D call: TRBD2 (6 bases). V was pared by 3 bases and J by 0 bases, with 9 bases between. In germline, CDR1 is DFQATT, CDR2 SNEGSKA (reference sequence). The CDR3 consists of 13 residues. DNA for the CDR3: TGCAGTGCTAGGGGGGACTTCTCCTACGAGCAGTACTTC. Encoded protein: CSARGDFSYEQYF.

The rearrangement joins TRBV7-2 to TRBJ1-3, with D perhaps matching TRBD1 (5 bases). This CDR3 region has 15 residues. V was shortened by 1 base and J by 4 bases, with 11 bases between the two germline ends. Germline V CDR1 and CDR2: SGHTA, FQGNSA. The CDR3 region is CASSLGGIRGNTIYF. CDR3 sequence (DNA): TGTGCCAGCAGCTTAGGGGGGATTAGGGGAAACACCATATATTTT.

In its sample, this clonotype was seen many times. J is TRBJ1-6 and V is TRBV7-2; 7 bases are a match to TRBD1. The length of the CDR3 is 15 residues. The J segment lost 6 bases and the V segment lost 5 bases, leaving 7 bases of the junction unmatched. Per germline, CDR1 SGHTA and CDR2 FQGNSA. Written as DNA, the CDR3 is TGTGCCAGCAGCGATGGACAGGTTATTAATTCACCCCTCCACTTT. This encodes CASSDGQVINSPLHF.

This clonotype occurred a few times. The chain employs TRBV11-2 and TRBJ2-4; TRBD2 agrees at 7 bases. The V gene end was trimmed by 5 bases and the J gene end by 1 base; junction bases not matched to a gene: 2. The CDR3 totals 14 residues. Germline V gene lookup returns CDR1 SGHAT and CDR2 FQNNGV. CDR3 region: CASSPGGAKNIQYF. Here the CDR3 DNA reads TGTGCCAGCAGCCCCGGGGGGGCCAAAAACATTCAGTACTTC.

This clonotype showed up many times. The chain carries TRBV7-2 and TRBJ2-1, with TRBD2 matching over 14 bases. The CDR3 runs to 14 residues. Trimming removed 5 bases from V and 10 bases from J; junction bases left unmatched: 4. Germline-derived CDR1 and CDR2 are SGHTA and FQGNSA. For the CDR3, the DNA is TGTGCCAGCAGCCCGACTAGCGGGGGGGGGGAGCAGTTCTTC. It codes for CASSPTSGGGEQFF.

In its sample, this clonotype is medium-sized. The chain joins TRBV28 to TRBJ1-4; D remains unclear. This CDR3 has 14 residues. Trimming left V 3 bases short and J 0 bases short, with 5 bases between. CDR1 and CDR2 from the germline V gene are MDHEN and SYDVKM. CDR3 bases: TGTGCCAGCAGTTTTGGGCCAACTAATGAAAAACTGTTTTTT. Its translation: CASSFGPTNEKLFF. Based on the CDR3 plus reference TRBV28 and TRBJ1-4, the full variable domain is DVKVTQSSRYLVKRTGEKVFLECVQDMDHENMFWYRQDPGLGLRLIYFSYDVKMKEKGDIPEGYSVSREKKERFSLILESASTNQTSMYLCASSFGPTNEKLFFGSGTQLSVL.

This chain connects TRBV20-1 to TRBJ1-2, with TRBD1 as a possible D gene (6 bases). Germline V gene data show CDR1 as DFQATT and CDR2 as SNEGSKA (reference sequence). There are 15 residues in the CDR3. V was shortened by 5 bases and J by 8 bases, with 24 bases between the two germline ends. The CDR3 region is CSAHDVSGALRGYTF. As DNA, the CDR3 is TGCAGTGCTCACGACGTATCGGGGGCCCTGAGGGGCTACACCTTC.

This clonotype was picked up a small number of times. This may stem from a read error, because a much larger clone lies one nucleotide away. This chain joins TRBV3-1 and TRBJ2-1; 9 bases agree with TRBD2. CDR3 length: 15 amino acids. Germline lookup yields CDR1 LGHDT and CDR2 YNNKEL (reference sequence). V shed 1 base and J 2 bases; nucleotides not matched to a gene: 0. The CDR3, as DNA: TGTGCCAGCAGCCAAGTAGCGGGGGCCTACAATGAGCAGTTCTTC. It encodes CASSQVAGAYNEQFF.

This clonotype was seen many times. The genes are TRBV20-1 and TRBJ2-1, with 8 nucleotides matching TRBD2. There are 15 residues in the CDR3. Looked up from germline, CDR1 is DFQATT and CDR2 is SNEGSKA (reference sequence). The V gene end was trimmed by 1 base and the J gene end by 3 bases; junction bases not matched to a gene: 5. The CDR3 coding sequence is TGCAGTGCTAGAGGGGGACTAGTAGGCTACAATGAGCAGTTCTTC. Translation: CSARGGLVGYNEQFF.

This clonotype was counted ten times or more. The chain is built from TRBV11-3 and TRBJ1-2; perhaps TRBD1 as D (6 bases). This CDR3 contains 13 residues. The V end was cut by 1 base, the J end by 6 bases, with 9 bases between. The germline V gene encodes CDR1 SGHNT and CDR2 YENEEA. CDR3 DNA sequence: TGTGCCAGCAGCTTAGGGGGGGCCGATGGCTACACCTTC. It encodes CASSLGGADGYTF.

Only a few counts were recorded for this clonotype. J is TRBJ2-7 and V is TRBV20-1; D is possibly TRBD1 or TRBD2 (7 bases each). The germline V and J ends were trimmed by 3 bases and 3 bases, with 18 bases remaining between them. Germline V gives CDR1 DFQATT, CDR2 SNEGSKA (reference sequence). CDR3 size: 15 residues. The CDR3 region is CSASLSRGGDYEQYF. The CDR3 DNA reads TGCAGTGCTAGCCTGTCCAGGGGGGGGGACTACGAGCAGTACTTC.

This clonotype was seen ten or more times. The chain couples TRBV12-5 to TRBJ2-7, with TRBD1 matching 7 bases. The J segment lost 2 bases and the V segment lost 5 bases, leaving 3 bases of the junction unmatched. The V gene's germline CDR1 is LGHNT and CDR2 FRNRAP. CDR3 size: 13 residues. The CDR3 DNA reads TGTGCTAGTGGTACAGGGGCGGCCTACGAGCAGTACTTC. Its translation: CASGTGAAYEQYF.

The chain carries TRBV9 and TRBJ2-3; TRBD2 agrees at 7 bases. V shed 5 bases and J 7 bases; nucleotides not matched to a gene: 7. CDR1 is SGDLS, CDR2 YYNGEE, per germline. This CDR3 is 13 amino acids long. CDR3 residues: CASSRAGANTQYF. CDR3 sequence (DNA): TGTGCCAGCAGTCGGGCGGGAGCAAATACGCAGTATTTT.

This clonotype occurred many times. This chain connects TRBV28 to TRBJ2-5; 8 bases line up with TRBD1. This CDR3 region has 14 residues. The V gene end was trimmed by 6 bases and the J gene end by 5 bases; junction bases not matched to a gene: 8. Per the germline V gene, CDR1 is MDHEN and CDR2 is SYDVKM. The CDR3 spells CASRKPGGAETQYF. The CDR3 DNA reads as TGTGCCAGCAGAAAACCAGGGGGCGCCGAGACCCAGTACTTC.

This clonotype was seen many times. CDR3 sequence reads: CASSRKIGQHYEQYF. The CDR3 region has the DNA TGTGCCAGCTCACGCAAGATTGGACAACACTACGAGCAGTACTTC. The gene calls are TRBV18 and TRBJ2-7, with D possibly matching TRBD1 (5 bases). The CDR3 is 15 amino acids. Trimming removed 4 bases from V and 3 bases from J, with 16 bases in between. CDR1 is KGHSH, CDR2 LQKENI, per germline.

The chain combines TRBV29-1 with TRBJ2-1; TRBD2 aligns across 9 bases. The J call may be wrong; the DNA end is better matched by TRBJ2-7. The germline gives CDR1 SQVTM, CDR2 ANQGSEA. The CDR3 has 15 amino acids. CDR3 in DNA: TGCAGCGTTTTCGCGGGGGGGTTCTCCTACAATGAGCAGTACTTC. Amino acid sequence: CSVFAGGFSYNEQYF.

The table lists this clonotype with a few counts. The rearrangement links TRBV18 to TRBJ2-7, with D possibly TRBD1 on 5 matching bases. The V end lost 0 bases, the J end lost 7 bases, and 13 bases lay between the germline ends. CDR1 KGHSH and CDR2 LQKENI come from the germline V gene. The CDR3 is 14 residues long. The CDR3: CASSPPSIREEQYF. The CDR3 DNA follows: TGTGCCAGCTCACCACCGTCTATCAGGGAAGAGCAGTACTTC.

The rearrangement joins TRBV19 to TRBJ1-2; 12 bases line up with TRBD1. V shed 7 bases and J 2 bases; nucleotides not matched to a gene: 8. This CDR3 is built from 16 residues. From germline, CDR1 is LNHDA and CDR2 SQIVND (reference sequence). The CDR3 DNA follows: TGTGCCAGTACCACCCTCGGGACAGGGGGCAACTATGGCTACACCTTC. It specifies CASTTLGTGGNYGYTF. The entire variable domain, with the rest obtained from reference TRBV19 and TRBJ1-2, is as follows: DGGITQSPKYLFRKEGQNVTLSCEQNLNHDAMYWYRQDPGQGLRLIYYSQIVNDFQKGDIAEGYSVSREKKESFPLTVTSAQKNPTAFYLCASTTLGTGGNYGYTFGSGTRLTVV.

This sequence joins TRBV4-1 and TRBJ1-3; perhaps TRBD1 as D (6 bases). The CDR3 totals 15 residues. V lost 2 bases to trimming and J lost 0 bases, with 8 bases between them. The germline V gene encodes CDR1 MGHRA and CDR2 YSYEKL. The DNA of the CDR3 is TGCGCCAGCAGCCAACCGGGGGCCTCTGGAAACACCATATATTTT. Translated: CASSQPGASGNTIYF.